This T cell receptor beta chain derives from a study of Ad26.COV2.S vaccination and SARS-CoV-2 variants. Study-wide context: Once or twice, 56 days apart, Ad26.COV2.S was delivered intramuscularly.

Noted treatment: some 20 received Ad26.COV2.S at low or high dose, single or two shots; roughly five received placebo; per-sample allocation not given. Collection of samples fell on day 63 after the first vaccine or placebo injection. The donor was a Boston adult aged 18-55 years. The CDR3 is made up of 19 amino acids. Germline CDR1 is MDHEN and CDR2 is SYDVKM. The ends were cut back, 10 bases at V and 2 bases at J, with 30 bases in the middle. Profiling relied on immunoSEQ multiplex PCR, and the TCRdb table lists in-frame clones only, not all of them. The table lists some 420,000 clones, roughly 90% of them singletons. Study outcomes and limitations: Responses of spike-specific T cells (both CD8+ and CD4+) reportedly showed substantial breadth after vaccination. Similar non-spike TCR breadth was seen in vaccine and placebo recipients.

Details on this clone: Its antigen is unknown.

J is TRBJ1-5 and V is TRBV28; maybe TRBD1 (5 bases). The specimen comprised peripheral blood, sampled in a trial of Ad26.COV2.S vaccine versus placebo. The receptor comes from a person aged 18-60 years who received the Ad26.COV2.S COVID-19 vaccine or a placebo. The CDR3 region has the DNA TGTGCCACCACATCCTTGGCTGGGAAAGGGGTGGGTGGCAATCAGCCCCAGCATTTT. This encodes CATTSLAGKGVGGNQPQHF.